The T cell receptor beta chain described here comes from a study of T cell responses to AZD1222 COVID-19 vaccine. Germline CDR1 reads LNHDA; CDR2 reads SQIVND (reference sequence). Germline trimming cut 2 bases from V and 1 base from J; bases unmatched to any gene: 1. The CDR3 has 15 amino acids. TCRdb's table, derived via immunoSEQ multiplex PCR, lists solely in-frame clones and lacks some. The sample carries around 72,000 clones, roughly four fifths recorded once. Notes on this clone: Its specificity is not known.

Study findings and constraints: Donor demographics were predominantly white British with a female majority; clonal diversity may be underestimated.

The chain uses TRBV19 and TRBJ2-3; the match to TRBD2 covers 9 bases. Specimen: peripheral blood, collected on day 0 of AZD1222 vaccination. The source is an adult in good health. DNA for the CDR3: TGTGCCAGTAGTATATCTAGCGGGGGCACAGATACGCAGTATTTT. It translates to CASSISSGGTDTQYF.